The sequence of this T cell receptor (beta chain) was determined in a study of T cells expressing NK-cell markers. Background on the study: According to the study, TCR beta repertoires originated from sorted CD3+CD56+NKG2C+, CD3+CD56+NKG2C- and CD3+CD56-NKG2C+ T cells.

A word on this clonotype: Its antigen is not known.

Generation of TCR beta cDNA was performed by 5'RACE template switching incorporating UMIs. TCRdb reprocessed the 5' RACE reads and reports one entry per CDR3 protein, with no DNA. The table lists almost 450,000 distinct CDR3 sequences, with approximately 6.8% in the top ten. From germline, CDR1 is SEHNR and CDR2 FQNEAQ (reference sequence). This CDR3 spans 14 amino acids. Study-wide results and caveats: Six or seven donors showed dominant NKG2C+ clonotypes comprising roughly 1.0-7.0% of their CD8+ T cells.

Sequenced input: blood T cells: a sorted CD56 or NKG2C T cell subset, CD4+ or CD8+ T cells, or bulk PBMC T cells (not recorded which). V usage is TRBV7-9 and J usage is TRBJ1-4. The source of this sequence is a woman aged 18 to 75 in good health. The CDR3: CASSSSTLVQALFF.